This T cell receptor (beta chain) was obtained from a study of T-cell reconstitution after alpha-beta-depleted transplantation in children. Whole-study findings and limits: Recipient T cells and thymic progenitors that survived were the source of the high TCRbeta diversity seen at day 60 in some patients. At the one-year point after transplant, T-cell counts and TCRbeta diversity were found to come mostly from T cells that had been newly produced. Where alpha-beta T cells came from about two months after transplant was reportedly several hundred expanded graft clones.

This clonotype was recorded at least ten times. Its specificity is not known. The V gene end was trimmed by 2 bases and the J gene end by 1 base; junction bases not matched to a gene: 5. The CDR3 extends over 15 amino acids. Germline CDR1 reads DFQATT; CDR2 reads SNEGSKA (reference sequence). This sample's TCRbeta library carried unique molecular identifier barcodes. One entry per CDR3 protein, called by TCRdb with MiXCR from the PCR reads. The profile covers some 600,000 distinct CDR3 sequences, with under 15% appearing a single time and 2% to 2.5% taken by the ten largest. The TCR sequence derives from a male patient younger than 18 who had a stem cell transplant for acute myeloid leukemia, so the T cells may come from the graft donor. The source material was PBMCs, mostly from graft donor cells, sampled 360 days after TCRalphabeta/CD19-depleted stem cell transplant. The chain has TRBV20-1 and TRBJ2-1, with 7 bases aligning to TRBD2. CDR3 in DNA: TGCAGTGCTAGACCATTAGCGGGTTCCTACAATGAGCAGTTCTTC. Amino acid sequence: CSARPLAGSYNEQFF.